This TCR beta chain was retrieved from a study of cytomegalovirus exposure and HLA in healthy donors. This clone was counted only a few times. Its target is unknown. In the PCR, 60 Vbeta and 13 Jbeta primers were used. This table comes from immunoSEQ multiplex PCR, and its TCRdb copy is limited to in-frame clones, with some not included. The sample has more than 100,000 clones, around 80% seen once. This CDR3 contains 14 residues. V dropped 6 bases and J dropped 1 base, with 12 bases sitting between them. The germline CDR1 and CDR2 sequences are SGHTA and FQGNSA. Study-level results: In a later analysis, donors in an Asian-associated ancestry cluster reportedly had fewer N-insertions in productive TCRs than the cohort mean.

V gene TRBV7-2 combines with J gene TRBJ2-5, with a weak D call TRBD1 (5 bases). The specimen sequenced was PBMCs. The receptor was isolated from a female donor in good health and CMV-seropositive. CDR3 nucleotides: TGTGCCAGCAGTCCCGACAGTAGCCAAGAGACCCAGTACTTC. It yields the protein CASSPDSSQETQYF.